This T cell receptor beta chain was identified during a study of T cells in Graves' hyperthyroidism and ophthalmopathy. Findings and limits, study-wide: Ophthalmopathy prediction by the model preceded onset by a median roughly 6 months. In blood, most of the thyroid clonotypes expanded above 0.001 were also present. A model of 13 V-J pairs discriminated ophthalmopathy from stable hyperthyroidism.

The investigators amplified TCR beta CDR3 regions from RNA transcripts. The TCR CDR3 was amplified in a first-round RT-PCR using the HTBI primer set. TCRdb analysed the multiplex PCR reads with MiXCR anew, one entry per CDR3 protein. The sample yields about 570,000 distinct CDR3 sequences, 40% to 55% seen once. As to this clonotype: Its specificity is not known.

Germline lookup yields CDR1 ENHRY and CDR2 SYGVKD. The CDR3 runs to 16 residues. V lost 0 bases and J 9 bases, leaving 18 bases between the germline ends. The sequenced sample consisted of peripheral blood or thyroid tissue (not recorded which). The genes are TRBV10-3 and TRBJ1-5; D is undetermined. The TCR sequence derives from an adult woman with Graves' disease, either hyperthyroidism or ophthalmopathy (not recorded which). The CDR3 is CAISESARTAGGPQHF. The CDR3 bases are TGTGCCATCAGTGAGTCGGCAAGGACCGCTGGTGGGCCCCAGCATTTT.